Listed below are T cell receptor beta chains from one sample, sequenced in a study of beta chain features in type 1 diabetes. Only in-frame clones appear in the TCRdb table, and some are missing; sequencing was by immunoSEQ multiplex PCR. In the table there are about 70,000 clones, roughly 50% of which are singletons. The material sequenced was central memory CD4+ T cells from blood. The receptor set was obtained from a man aged 25-40 years with type 1 diabetes. Both conserved end residues are part of each CDR3. The D gene is left open where the match is weak. Clone size is not always given. Where it is, it says once, few, many or a class for expanded clones.

CDR3aa: CASSGPLAGSSYNEQFF
abundance: .
v_gene: TRBV10-1
j_gene: TRBJ2-1
d_gene: .

CDR3aa: CASNPSYYGYTF
abundance: .
v_gene: TRBV2
j_gene: TRBJ1-2
d_gene: .

CDR3aa: CASSVDGNAGYTF
abundance: many
v_gene: TRBV7-2
j_gene: TRBJ1-2
d_gene: .

CDR3aa: CASSMGQRFTEAFF
abundance: .
v_gene: TRBV5-1
j_gene: TRBJ1-1
d_gene: TRBD1

CDR3aa: CASSWEGPQHF
abundance: .
v_gene: TRBV6-5
j_gene: TRBJ1-5
d_gene: .

CDR3aa: CASSKGTDYGYTF
abundance: .
v_gene: TRBV10-1
j_gene: TRBJ1-2
d_gene: .

CDR3aa: CASSLGLNGGYGGANVLTF
abundance: .
v_gene: TRBV5-1
j_gene: TRBJ2-6
d_gene: .

CDR3aa: CAWRKQASYEQYF
abundance: .
v_gene: TRBV30
j_gene: TRBJ2-7
d_gene: .

CDR3aa: CASSSNPGSSPLHF
abundance: .
v_gene: TRBV2
j_gene: TRBJ1-6
d_gene: .

CDR3aa: CASSLQGAGETQYF
abundance: .
v_gene: TRBV5-1
j_gene: TRBJ2-5
d_gene: TRBD1

CDR3aa: CASSQEDPGGTADTQYF
abundance: few
v_gene: TRBV4-1
j_gene: TRBJ2-3
d_gene: TRBD1

CDR3aa: CSVVPRANYGYTF
abundance: .
v_gene: TRBV29-1
j_gene: TRBJ1-2
d_gene: .

CDR3aa: CASSKKETGWRTQYF
abundance: few
v_gene: TRBV21-1
j_gene: TRBJ2-5
d_gene: .

CDR3aa: CASSDLGIGGGGTDTQYF
abundance: .
v_gene: TRBV2
j_gene: TRBJ2-3
d_gene: TRBD1

CDR3aa: CASSLEGTSGGYNEQFF
abundance: few
v_gene: TRBV7-9
j_gene: TRBJ2-1
d_gene: TRBD2

CDR3aa: CASSEARTSGKNEQFF
abundance: .
v_gene: TRBV6-1
j_gene: TRBJ2-1
d_gene: TRBD2

CDR3aa: CASSSPLQTQYF
abundance: .
v_gene: TRBV6-5
j_gene: TRBJ2-5
d_gene: .

CDR3aa: CASSVTGGRETQYF
abundance: .
v_gene: TRBV10-2
j_gene: TRBJ2-5
d_gene: TRBD1

CDR3aa: CASSPLYGLAGGEQFF
abundance: few
v_gene: TRBV19
j_gene: TRBJ2-1
d_gene: TRBD2

CDR3aa: CASSKAIRWAFYEAFF
abundance: .
v_gene: TRBV21-1
j_gene: TRBJ1-1
d_gene: .

CDR3aa: CASSQDPSGRGNEQFF
abundance: .
v_gene: TRBV4-1
j_gene: TRBJ2-1
d_gene: TRBD2

CDR3aa: CASSLTRWNTGELFF
abundance: .
v_gene: TRBV5-5
j_gene: TRBJ2-2
d_gene: .

CDR3aa: CASSKYRAPYNEQFF
abundance: few
v_gene: TRBV7-9
j_gene: TRBJ2-1
d_gene: .

CDR3aa: CASSSGGTGEQYF
abundance: .
v_gene: TRBV5-1
j_gene: TRBJ2-7
d_gene: .

CDR3aa: CASSFGGKSTDTQYF
abundance: few
v_gene: TRBV5-1
j_gene: TRBJ2-3
d_gene: .

CDR3aa: CASSIPTNSAKNIQYF
abundance: .
v_gene: TRBV19
j_gene: TRBJ2-4
d_gene: .

CDR3aa: CASSETPIVTLHF
abundance: .
v_gene: TRBV6-1
j_gene: TRBJ1-6
d_gene: .

CDR3aa: CASGPPVTASNQPQHF
abundance: .
v_gene: TRBV2
j_gene: TRBJ1-5
d_gene: .

CDR3aa: CASTGQGVTVTEAFF
abundance: few
v_gene: TRBV6-5
j_gene: TRBJ1-1
d_gene: TRBD1

CDR3aa: CASSLARGGVKVSEQYF
abundance: few
v_gene: TRBV7-9
j_gene: TRBJ2-7
d_gene: TRBD2

CDR3aa: CASSRGLAGKWETQYF
abundance: .
v_gene: TRBV6-6
j_gene: TRBJ2-5
d_gene: TRBD2

CDR3aa: CASSLVLAGGPNTGELFF
abundance: few
v_gene: TRBV13
j_gene: TRBJ2-2
d_gene: TRBD2

CDR3aa: CASSFSRGNIQYF
abundance: .
v_gene: TRBV11-2
j_gene: TRBJ2-4
d_gene: .

CDR3aa: CASSEVRGPNQPQHF
abundance: few
v_gene: TRBV6-1
j_gene: TRBJ1-5
d_gene: TRBD1

CDR3aa: CASSAQDRGGRDTQYF
abundance: few
v_gene: TRBV7-9
j_gene: TRBJ2-3
d_gene: TRBD1

CDR3aa: CASSPTGTGATDTQYF
abundance: .
v_gene: TRBV18
j_gene: TRBJ2-3
d_gene: TRBD1

CDR3aa: CASGSGGAASDTQYF
abundance: .
v_gene: TRBV6-5
j_gene: TRBJ2-3
d_gene: TRBD2

CDR3aa: CAWSGDGVGRFYNEQFF
abundance: .
v_gene: TRBV30
j_gene: TRBJ2-1
d_gene: .

CDR3aa: CASSPTGSNYGYTF
abundance: few
v_gene: TRBV4-1
j_gene: TRBJ1-2
d_gene: .

CDR3aa: CASSHSTGDNEQFF
abundance: .
v_gene: TRBV6-6
j_gene: TRBJ2-1
d_gene: TRBD1

CDR3aa: CASSFRLTSGGETQYF
abundance: .
v_gene: TRBV5-1
j_gene: TRBJ2-5
d_gene: TRBD2

CDR3aa: CASSREDEQFF
abundance: few
v_gene: TRBV7-9
j_gene: TRBJ2-1
d_gene: .

CDR3aa: CASSLTSGGYNEQFF
abundance: .
v_gene: TRBV7-2
j_gene: TRBJ2-1
d_gene: TRBD2

CDR3aa: CASSSWTGGDTEAFF
abundance: .
v_gene: TRBV5-1
j_gene: TRBJ1-1
d_gene: TRBD1

CDR3aa: CASSLYLAGGPEQYF
abundance: .
v_gene: TRBV5-4
j_gene: TRBJ2-7
d_gene: TRBD2

CDR3aa: CASSSRTGGINEKLFF
abundance: .
v_gene: TRBV7-9
j_gene: TRBJ1-4
d_gene: .

CDR3aa: CASSLTGQGSYEQYF
abundance: .
v_gene: TRBV5-1
j_gene: TRBJ2-7
d_gene: TRBD1